Sequencing of this T cell receptor beta chain was carried out in a study of blood T cell repertoires in COVID-19. Study information: The origin of the acute and convalescent COVID-19 samples was the United States, Italy and Spain.

The CDR3 contains 12 residues. The germline V gene encodes CDR1 DFQATT and CDR2 SNEGSKA (reference sequence). V shed 6 bases, J shed 7 bases, and the junction held 8 bases outside the gene matches. Enrollees, about 18 to 89 years old, lived in 25 or so US areas. Authors' data handling: From reference gene primer amplification, estimates of nucleated cell counts were derived. TCRdb keeps only in-frame clones here, not all; method: immunoSEQ multiplex PCR. The DNA was the basis for D and trimming; V, J and clone size are from that table. This sample yields fewer than 400,000 clones, of which 70% to 90% are seen a single time; under 2.5% belongs to the top ten.

The rearrangement uses TRBV20-1 and TRBJ1-1, with 7 bases aligning to TRBD1. The clonotype was recovered from a man aged 25 to 45 who had recovered from COVID-19. Sequenced sample: PBMCs or T cells enriched from blood (not recorded which). CDR3 sequence (DNA): TGCAGTGCCAGTCGGGACAGATATGAAGCTTTCTTT. Protein: CSASRDRYEAFF.